This passage covers 25 T cell receptor beta chains from one sample sequenced in a study of T cells in Graves' hyperthyroidism and ophthalmopathy. What was amplified from RNA transcripts were TCR beta CDR3 regions. The study used the HTBI primer set for a first-round RT-PCR of the TCR CDR3. Each CDR3 protein gets one entry after TCRdb re-called the multiplex PCR reads with MiXCR. The data show 450,000 to 700,000 distinct CDR3 sequences, 46% seen once. Sequencing was performed on peripheral blood or thyroid tissue (not recorded which). The receptor set was obtained from an adult woman with Graves' disease, either hyperthyroidism or ophthalmopathy (not recorded which).

This clonotype was found many times. J is TRBJ2-7 and V is TRBV7-2, with TRBD2 matching 12 bases. The CDR3 runs 13 residues. Germline-derived CDR1 and CDR2 are SGHTA and FQGNSA. Losses at the gene ends were 4 bases for V and 6 bases for J; bases not matched to a gene: 1. The CDR3 reads CASSSGLAGEQYF. CDR3 DNA sequence: TGTGCCAGCAGCTCGGGACTAGCGGGCGAGCAGTACTTC.

This clonotype was detected ten times or more. The rearrangement joins TRBV6-5 to TRBJ2-7; 10 bases agree with TRBD2. The CDR3 length is 15 residues. Per germline, CDR1 MNHEY and CDR2 SVGAGI. Trimming removed 6 bases from V and 3 bases from J; junction bases left unmatched: 8. The CDR3 sequence: CASSVAGGRIYEQYF. The DNA of the CDR3 is TGTGCCAGCAGCGTAGCGGGAGGCCGAATCTACGAGCAGTACTTC.

This clonotype was seen only a few times. The chain employs TRBV20-1 and TRBJ2-7, with TRBD2 identical over 10 bases. In germline, CDR1 is DFQATT, CDR2 SNEGSKA (reference sequence). This CDR3 contains 14 residues. CDR3 loop: CSSLSLAGVSEQYF. CDR3 in DNA: TGCAGCAGCTTGTCGCTAGCGGGAGTATCCGAGCAGTACTTC.

The CDR3 region has the DNA TGTGCCAGCAGTTACTGGGCAACTGGAACTGAAGCTTTCTTT. It encodes CASSYWATGTEAFF. The chain couples TRBV7-8 to TRBJ1-1; D not resolved. The CDR3 is made up of 14 amino acids. Trimming removed 6 bases at V and 5 bases at J, with 16 bases between. Germline loops: CDR1 SGHVS, CDR2 FQNEAQ.

The chain recombines TRBV12-3 or TRBV12-4 with TRBJ2-2, with 7 bases aligning to TRBD2. The length of the CDR3 is 14 residues. The ends lost 7 bases at V and 2 bases at J; junction bases unmatched: 4. The DNA for the CDR3 is TGTGCCAGCATGACTAGCCTCAACACCGGGGAGCTGTTTTTT. It specifies CASMTSLNTGELFF.

This clonotype was recorded many times. The chain links TRBV12-3 or TRBV12-4 to TRBJ1-5, with 8 bases matching TRBD1. Trimming took 4 bases from V and 5 from J; bases not matched to a gene: 4. The CDR3 covers 14 residues. The CDR3 DNA follows: TGTGCCAGCAGTTGGGGACAGGCTTATCAGCCCCAGCATTTT. It specifies CASSWGQAYQPQHF.

In this sample, this clonotype turned up many times. The junction shows a germline mismatch at one end, possibly a read error. CDR3 nucleotides: TGTGCCAGTTTCGGAGGTGCAAGCATTGGGTTCACTAATCCACACTTC. Its protein product is CASFGGASIGFTNPHF. This sequence joins TRBV19 and TRBJ2-7; tentatively, D is TRBD2 (5 bases). This CDR3 comprises 16 residues. CDR1 is LNHDA, CDR2 SQIVND, per germline (reference sequence).

V and J are TRBV5-1 and TRBJ2-6; the D gene is possibly TRBD1 (6 bases). The germline V gene has CDR1 SGHRS and CDR2 YFSETQ. CDR3 length: 17 amino acids. V was cut by 0 bases and J by 1 base, with 11 bases left in between. The CDR3 reads CASSLGTGLSGANVLTF. CDR3 bases: TGCGCCAGCAGCTTGGGTACAGGGCTTTCTGGGGCCAACGTCCTGACTTTC. The whole variable domain, remainder taken from reference TRBV5-1 and TRBJ2-6, is KAGVTQTPRYLIKTRGQQVTLSCSPISGHRSVSWYQQTPGQGLQFLFEYFSETQRNKGNFPGRFSGRQFSNSRSEMNVSTLELGDSALYLCASSLGTGLSGANVLTFGAGSRLTVL.

This clonotype was picked up many times. The J gene is TRBJ2-5, the V gene TRBV5-1; no firm D call. This CDR3 is built from 13 residues. Germline CDR1 SGHRS, CDR2 YFSETQ. Between the trimmed V and J ends, which lost 1 base and 5 bases, there was a span of 9 bases. The CDR3 bases are TGCGCCAGCAGCTTGACCGGGCCGGAGACCCAGTACTTC. Its translation is CASSLTGPETQYF.

This clonotype was seen many times. The chain uses TRBV11-2 and TRBJ1-3; D is undetermined. V shed 0 bases and J shed 3 bases, with 0 bases lying between them. Germline values: CDR1 SGHAT, CDR2 FQNNGV. This CDR3 spans 12 amino acids. For the CDR3, the DNA is TGTGCCAGCAGCTTAGATGGAAACACCATATATTTT. This sequence encodes CASSLDGNTIYF. Filled out from reference TRBV11-2 and TRBJ1-3, the complete variable domain reads EAGVAQSPRYKIIEKRQSVAFWCNPISGHATLYWYQQILGQGPKLLIQFQNNGVVDDSQLPKDRFSAERLKGVDSTLKIQPAKLEDSAVYLCASSLDGNTIYFGEGSWLTVV.

This chain connects TRBV24-1 to TRBJ1-5; no reliable D call. The germline CDR1 and CDR2 sequences are KGHDR and SFDVKD. The length of the CDR3 is 12 residues. The germline V and J ends were trimmed by 6 bases and 4 bases, with 6 bases remaining between them. DNA for the CDR3: TGTGCCACCAGTTGGGGAAATCAGCCCCAGCATTTT. It specifies CATSWGNQPQHF.

This clonotype was seen once. This chain connects TRBV11-2 to TRBJ2-2; maybe TRBD1 (5 bases). Germline V CDR1 and CDR2: SGHAT, FQNNGV. The CDR3 is 15 residues long. V dropped 0 bases and J dropped 7 bases, with 12 bases sitting between them. DNA for the CDR3: TGTGCCAGCAGCTTAGATTCCAGGGCGAACGGGGAGCTGTTTTTT. Translating it yields CASSLDSRANGELFF. The full variable domain, completed using reference TRBV11-2 and TRBJ2-2, is EAGVAQSPRYKIIEKRQSVAFWCNPISGHATLYWYQQILGQGPKLLIQFQNNGVVDDSQLPKDRFSAERLKGVDSTLKIQPAKLEDSAVYLCASSLDSRANGELFFGEGSRLTVL.

In DNA form, the CDR3 reads TGTGCCAGCAGCTACCCCCCGGGGGTAGCGGGTCGTACCGGGGAGCTGTTTTTT. Translating gives CASSYPPGVAGRTGELFF. The chain uses TRBV7-3 and TRBJ2-2; 7 bases fit TRBD2. V shed 4 bases and J 5 bases; nucleotides not matched to a gene: 16. This CDR3 spans 18 amino acids. CDR1 SGHTA and CDR2 FQGTGA come from the germline V gene.

This clonotype was counted ten times or more. The V call is TRBV6-1, the J call TRBJ1-5, with 7 bases fitting TRBD1. J was trimmed by 4 bases and V by 0 bases; bases with no gene match: 6. CDR1 MNHNS and CDR2 SASEGT come from the germline V gene. CDR3 size: 16 residues. The CDR3 DNA sequence: TGTGCCAGCAGTGAAGCTCTAGGACAGGCGAATCAGCCCCAGCATTTT. Protein product: CASSEALGQANQPQHF.

There are many counts of this clonotype. The chain is built from TRBV7-3 and TRBJ2-2; D could derive from TRBD1 or TRBD2 (5 bases each). The CDR3 contains 13 residues. V was shortened by 5 bases and J by 6 bases, with 10 bases between the two germline ends. Germline CDR1 reads SGHTA; CDR2 reads FQGTGA. CDR3: CASSGTLAGELFF. CDR3 sequence (DNA): TGTGCCAGCAGCGGGACCCTGGCCGGGGAGCTGTTTTTT.

In its sample, this clonotype was seen a few times. A much larger clone lies a single base off, so this may be a read error. The genes are TRBV7-2 and TRBJ2-7, with TRBD1 as a possible D gene (5 bases). There are 14 residues in the CDR3. Germline assignment: CDR1 SGHTA and CDR2 FQGNSA. In DNA, the CDR3 is TGTGCCGGCAGCTTAGGGGTTGTCTCCTACGAGCAGTACTTC. Translating gives CAGSLGVVSYEQYF.

The gene calls are TRBV20-1 and TRBJ1-5, with 9 bases aligning to TRBD1. CDR1 is DFQATT and CDR2 is SNEGSKA in the germline V gene (reference sequence). The ends lost 8 bases at V and 3 bases at J; junction bases unmatched: 5. This CDR3 is 13 amino acids long. CDR3 nucleotides: TGCAGTTGGGGGACAGGGACCAATCAGCCCCAGCATTTT. Protein product: CSWGTGTNQPQHF.

This clonotype appeared a single time. A read error may explain this, as a much larger clone is one base away. The chain combines TRBV27 with TRBJ2-5, with 9 positions matching TRBD1. This CDR3 has 11 residues. Germline CDR1 MNHEY, CDR2 SMNVEV (reference sequence). The CDR3 reads CATGQGETRYF. CDR3 nucleotide sequence: TGTGCCACGGGACAGGGAGAGACCCGGTACTTC.

The V and J genes are TRBV7-9 and TRBJ2-2; D gene unclear. V lost 2 bases to trimming and J lost 0 bases, with 7 bases between them. CDR1 SEHNR and CDR2 FQNEAQ come from the germline V gene (reference sequence). The CDR3 spans 15 residues. CDR3 protein: CASSLWAANTGELFF. In nucleotides, the CDR3 is TGTGCCAGCAGCTTATGGGCCGCGAACACCGGGGAGCTGTTTTTT.

This clonotype was picked up one time. The chain combines TRBV29-1 with TRBJ2-2; tentatively, D is TRBD1 (6 bases). Germline lookup yields CDR1 SQVTM and CDR2 ANQGSEA. This CDR3 has 13 residues. The ends were cut back, 4 bases at V and 3 bases at J, with 9 bases in the middle. CDR3 DNA: TGCAGCGTTGCAGGGGTAGACACCGGGGAGCTGTTTTTT. This codes for CSVAGVDTGELFF.

This clonotype was detected once. The genes are TRBV10-3 and TRBJ1-1; D may be TRBD1 (5 bases). This CDR3 comprises 16 residues. V was cut by 6 bases and J by 1 base, with 18 bases left in between. From germline, CDR1 is ENHRY and CDR2 SYGVKD. The CDR3 bases are TGTGCCATCAGGAATCCCGGGACTCCCAAGAACACTGAAGCTTTCTTT. Translation gives CAIRNPGTPKNTEAFF.

This clonotype was counted ten times or more. This chain joins TRBV6-5 and TRBJ2-5, with TRBD2 as a possible D gene (7 bases). The ends were cut back, 11 bases at V and 4 bases at J, with 17 bases in the middle. The V gene's germline CDR1 is MNHEY and CDR2 SVGAGI. The CDR3 is 13 residues long. The CDR3: CAAGRGIRETQYF. CDR3 nucleotide sequence: TGTGCCGCTGGGAGGGGGATCCGAGAGACCCAGTACTTC.

The chain links TRBV20-1 to TRBJ2-5; D is perhaps TRBD2 (5 bases). V shed 6 bases and J shed 4 bases, with 18 bases lying between them. The germline gives CDR1 DFQATT, CDR2 SNEGSKA (reference sequence). The CDR3 is 14 residues long. The CDR3 DNA sequence: TGCAGTGCGATCTTCTTTAACGGGGTAGAGACCCAGTACTTC. Translating gives CSAIFFNGVETQYF.

This clonotype was observed a handful of times. The V call is TRBV25-1, the J call TRBJ2-7, with D perhaps given as TRBD1 or TRBD2 (5 bases each). The germline CDR1 and CDR2 sequences are MGHDK and SYGVNS. The V end lost 8 bases, the J end lost 7 bases, and 21 bases lay between the germline ends. This CDR3 has 14 residues. The CDR3 loop is CASGSGPRNREQYF. CDR3 bases: TGTGCCAGCGGCTCGGGACCCCGGAATCGGGAGCAGTACTTC.

The genes are TRBV9 and TRBJ1-2; D is unresolved. CDR1 is SGDLS, CDR2 YYNGEE, per germline. The ends were cut back, 6 bases at V and 3 bases at J, with 12 bases in the middle. The CDR3 has 13 residues. In nucleotides, the CDR3 is TGTGCCAGCAATTTAGGGCGGGACTATGGCTACACCTTC. Amino acid sequence: CASNLGRDYGYTF.